The rows below give T cell receptor beta chains drawn from one sample of a study of graft-versus-host responses after intestinal transplantation. Profiled with immunoSEQ multiplex PCR; TCRdb holds only in-frame clones, not every one. The sample has tens of thousands of clones; under 95% are singletons. This specimen was PBMCs, taken about 4 months after intestinal transplantation. The receptors were sampled from a human patient who received an intestinal transplant, so some T cells may come from the graft donor. The CDR3 runs from the conserved cysteine through the conserved F or W. D genes are given only for firm matches. Rows may omit the clone size; those that give it use once, few, many or a size class.

TRBV29-1,TRBJ1-2,.,.,TGCAGCGTTTCGGTGGGCGAGGGCTATGGCTACACCTTC,CSVSVGEGYGYTF
TRBV7-9,TRBJ2-7,TRBD2,once,TGTGCCAGCAGCCCCGGCACTAGCGGGTTTACCTACGAGCAGTACTTC,CASSPGTSGFTYEQYF
TRBV2,TRBJ2-2,.,.,TGTGCCAGCAGTGAAGCGTATAACACGAACACCGGGGAGCTGTTTTTT,CASSEAYNTNTGELFF
TRBV15,TRBJ2-5,.,.,TGTGCCACCAGCAGAGCGACTAGTCTAGGGGAGACCCAGTACTTC,CATSRATSLGETQYF
TRBV7-2,TRBJ2-7,TRBD1,once,TGTGCCAGCAGCTTAGAGGGGGCCGGGGTCTACGAGCAGTACTTC,CASSLEGAGVYEQYF
TRBV6-5,TRBJ2-1,.,.,TGTGCCAGCAGTTATGGACTTGGCCACAATGAGCAGTTCTTC,CASSYGLGHNEQFF
TRBV6-1,TRBJ1-2,.,.,TGTGCCAGCAGTGAATGGGGAAGGGCAGGGGGCTACACCTTC,CASSEWGRAGGYTF
TRBV6-7,TRBJ2-2,TRBD1,once,TGTGCCAGCAGTTACCCTCCCGGGACAGGGTCCGGCACCGGGGAGCTGTTTTTT,CASSYPPGTGSGTGELFF
TRBV4-1,TRBJ2-3,.,.,TGCGCCAGCAGCCAAGTACCGTCGAACTTAGATACGCAGTATTTT,CASSQVPSNLDTQYF
TRBV4-1,TRBJ1-4,TRBD1,.,TGCGCCAGCAGCCAAGACCGGGACAGGGGTGAAAAACTGTTTTTT,CASSQDRDRGEKLFF
TRBV5-4,TRBJ2-7,.,.,TGTGCCAGCAGCTTGGCGGCGGAATACGGCGAGCAGTACTTC,CASSLAAEYGEQYF
TRBV9,TRBJ2-7,.,.,TGTGCCAGCAGCGAGACCAAGTGGGCCGCCTCCTACGAGCAGTACTTC,CASSETKWAASYEQYF
TRBV19,TRBJ2-6,TRBD1,.,TGTGCCAGTAGTATAAAGACAGGGTATTTGGGCGACTCTGGGGCCAACGTCCTGACTTTC,CASSIKTGYLGDSGANVLTF
TRBV7-9,TRBJ2-3,TRBD1,.,TGTGCCACCAATCGGGACAGTATAGCAGATACGCAGTATTTT,CATNRDSIADTQYF
TRBV6-1,TRBJ1-5,.,.,TGTGCCAGCAGCCTTCGGGTCCAGCCCCAGCATTTT,CASSLRVQPQHF
TRBV28,TRBJ2-7,.,.,TGTGCCAGCAGTTTACTCACTACAGGGATTTACGAGCAGTACTTC,CASSLLTTGIYEQYF
TRBV23-1,TRBJ2-7,.,.,TGCGCCAGCAGTCAAGGAGCACACAGCTCCTACGAGCAGTACTTC,CASSQGAHSSYEQYF
TRBV5-8,TRBJ2-3,.,.,TGTGCCAGCAGCCCTCGTCGTATGGTGGGCACAGATACGCAGTATTTT,CASSPRRMVGTDTQYF
TRBV6-1,TRBJ2-2,.,.,TGTGCCAGCAGTGAAAGACCGACTACCGGGGAGCTGTTTTTT,CASSERPTTGELFF
TRBV19,TRBJ2-5,.,once,TGTGCCAGTAGTATCACAGGGTCAGAGACCCAGTACTTC,CASSITGSETQYF
TRBV6-5,TRBJ2-7,.,.,TGTGCCAGCAGTTACTCTGCAGGGAACTACGAGCAGTACTTC,CASSYSAGNYEQYF
TRBV4-1,TRBJ2-7,.,.,TGCGCCAGCAGCCAACGACGGGGAATTGCCTCCTACGAGCAGTACTTC,CASSQRRGIASYEQYF
TRBV2,TRBJ1-5,TRBD1,.,TGTGCCAGCAGTGACCAGGGACAGTGGATTAGCAATCAGCCCCAGCATTTT,CASSDQGQWISNQPQHF
TRBV29-1,TRBJ2-5,TRBD1,.,TGCAGCGTTTTTTCCGGGACAGGGGTAGAGACCCAGTACTTC,CSVFSGTGVETQYF
TRBV5-1,TRBJ2-7,TRBD1,once,TGCGCCAGCAGCCAAGGACAGGGGTCCTACGAGCAGTACTTC,CASSQGQGSYEQYF
TRBV7-9,TRBJ2-3,TRBD2,.,TGTGCCAGCAGCTCCGGGACTAGCGAGGCAGATACGCAGTATTTT,CASSSGTSEADTQYF
TRBV18,TRBJ2-4,.,.,TGTGCCAGCTCTAGGGGCTGGCTGCACAAAAACATTCAGTACTTC,CASSRGWLHKNIQYF
TRBV5-4,TRBJ1-1,.,.,TGTGCCAGCAGCCCCTCACGACACTTGAACACTGAAGCTTTCTTT,CASSPSRHLNTEAFF
TRBV21-1,TRBJ2-1,.,.,TGTGCCAGCAGCAAACGAGACATTTACAATGAGCAGTTCTTC,CASSKRDIYNEQFF
TRBV23-1,TRBJ2-2,.,.,TGCGCCAGCAGTTACGATAGGGCAAAGTCCGGGGAGCTGTTTTTT,CASSYDRAKSGELFF
TRBV9,TRBJ2-3,.,.,TGTGCCAGCAGCGTAGACGGCTGGGCCACAGATACGCAGTATTTT,CASSVDGWATDTQYF
TRBV18,TRBJ1-1,TRBD1,.,TGTGCCAGCTCATTGGGACAGGGGGCGATGACTGAAGCTTTCTTT,CASSLGQGAMTEAFF
TRBV15,TRBJ2-4,.,.,TGTGCCACCAGCAGAGAAGGACCAGCCAAAAACATTCAGTACTTC,CATSREGPAKNIQYF
TRBV6-7,TRBJ2-2,.,.,TGTGCCAGCAGTTACGTGGCACACCTGGGCACCGGGGAGCTGTTTTTT,CASSYVAHLGTGELFF
TRBV7-6,TRBJ2-3,TRBD2,once,TGTGCCAGCAGCCTCGGGGGGAGCAAGCGGGGGCCTTACACAGATACGCAGTATTTT,CASSLGGSKRGPYTDTQYF
TRBV5-1,TRBJ2-2,TRBD1,.,TGCGCCAGCAGCTTGGTGTACAGGGGGTATCGGTTTTTT,CASSLVYRGYRFF
TRBV10-3,TRBJ1-1,.,.,TGTGCCATCAGTGCCCCGAGGAACACTGAAGCTTTCTTT,CAISAPRNTEAFF
TRBV23-1,TRBJ2-2,TRBD1,.,TGCGCCAGCAGTCAACCGACAAGGACAGGAGACACCGGGGAGCTGTTTTTT,CASSQPTRTGDTGELFF
TRBV5-1,TRBJ2-7,TRBD2,.,TGCGCCAGCAGCTTGGACCTAGCGGGAGCCAGCTCCTACGAGCAGTACTTC,CASSLDLAGASSYEQYF
TRBV7-2,TRBJ2-7,TRBD1,.,TGTGCCAGCAGCCTGACAGGGGGCTCCTACGAGCAGTACTTC,CASSLTGGSYEQYF
TRBV7-8,TRBJ1-5,TRBD1,few,TGTGCCAGCAGCTTAACCGGACAGGGCTGCCAGCCCCAGCATTTT,CASSLTGQGCQPQHF
TRBV19,TRBJ2-2,.,.,TGTGCCAGTAGTGGCTTAAACACCGGGGAGCTGTTTTTT,CASSGLNTGELFF
TRBV2,TRBJ2-3,TRBD2,once,TGTGCCAGCAGCGAAGAAGGGCGGGGGGTAGATACGCAGTATTTT,CASSEEGRGVDTQYF
TRBV11-2,TRBJ2-3,.,.,TGTGCCAGCAGCTTAGATCTAGGGGGGGCCAGCTCAGATACGCAGTATTTT,CASSLDLGGASSDTQYF
TRBV27,TRBJ2-7,.,.,TGTGCCAGCAGTCCCGGTTCGGGGGCCGCTTACGAGCAGTACTTC,CASSPGSGAAYEQYF
TRBV6-5,TRBJ2-5,.,.,TGTGCCAGCTCCGTGCGGGGAACTCAAGAGACCCAGTACTTC,CASSVRGTQETQYF
TRBV18,TRBJ2-1,TRBD1,.,TGTGCCAGCTCACCTTCCAGGGGGCAAACCTACAATGAGCAGTTCTTC,CASSPSRGQTYNEQFF
TRBV28,TRBJ2-7,.,.,TGTGCCAGCAGGCACAGATACGAGCAGTACTTC,CASRHRYEQYF